This record looks at one T cell receptor (beta chain) sequence and its context. Its antigen is undetermined. This specimen belongs to a study of cytomegalovirus exposure and HLA in healthy donors. The PCR made use of 60 Vbeta and 13 Jbeta primers. Assay used: immunoSEQ multiplex PCR; TCRdb lists only in-frame clones, some missing. This table holds under 200,000 clones, 82% found once. Study results and caveats: Reported performance of the classifier showed diagnosis of cytomegalovirus status with high specificity and sensitivity. In a later analysis, HLA-associated beta chains showed higher expansion and lower generation probabilities than comparable chains. V- and J-gene trimming in TCR beta was tied to a missense DCLRE1C variant by an analysis performed later.

This CDR3 is built from 16 residues. CDR1 and CDR2 from the germline V gene are LNHNV and YYDKDF (reference sequence). V lost 0 bases to trimming and J lost 2 bases, with 13 bases between them. This receptor was obtained from a girl between 5 and 17 years old in good health and CMV-seropositive. What was sequenced was PBMCs. V is TRBV15 and J is TRBJ2-5, with TRBD2 as a possible D gene (6 bases). CDR3 nucleotide sequence: TGTGCCACCAGCAGAGATGCCGGGAGCTGGCAAGAGACCCAGTACTTC. Translation gives CATSRDAGSWQETQYF.